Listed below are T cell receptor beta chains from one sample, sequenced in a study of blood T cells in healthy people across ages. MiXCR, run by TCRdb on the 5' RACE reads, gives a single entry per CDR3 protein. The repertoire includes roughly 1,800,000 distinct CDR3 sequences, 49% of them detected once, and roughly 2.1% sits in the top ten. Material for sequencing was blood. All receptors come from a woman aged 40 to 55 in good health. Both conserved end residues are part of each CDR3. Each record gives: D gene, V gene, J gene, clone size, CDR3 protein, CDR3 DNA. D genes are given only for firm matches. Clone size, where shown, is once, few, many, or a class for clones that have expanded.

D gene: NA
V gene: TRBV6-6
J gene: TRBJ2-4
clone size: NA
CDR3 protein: CASTPLGRLGNIQYF
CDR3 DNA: TGTGCCAGCACTCCACTGGGCAGGTTGGGGAACATTCAGTACTTC

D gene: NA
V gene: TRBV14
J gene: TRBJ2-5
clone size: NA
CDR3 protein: CASSPLALQETQYF
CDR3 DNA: TGTGCCAGCAGCCCCCTAGCGCTACAAGAGACCCAGTACTTC

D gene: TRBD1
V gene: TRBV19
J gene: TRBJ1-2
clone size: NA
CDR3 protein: CASSPTGTGREGYTF
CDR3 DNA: TGTGCCAGTAGTCCCACCGGGACAGGGAGAGAGGGCTACACCTTC

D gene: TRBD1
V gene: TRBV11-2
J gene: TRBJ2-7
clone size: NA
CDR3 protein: CASSPATGTGIYEQYF
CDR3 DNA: TGTGCCAGCAGCCCCGCCACCGGGACAGGGATCTACGAGCAGTACTTC

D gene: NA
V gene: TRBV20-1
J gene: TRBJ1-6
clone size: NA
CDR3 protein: CSARDQNSYNSPLHF
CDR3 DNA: TGCAGTGCTAGAGATCAAAACAGCTATAATTCACCCCTCCACTTT

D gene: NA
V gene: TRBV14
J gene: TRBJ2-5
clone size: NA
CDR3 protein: CASSQVEGWETQYF
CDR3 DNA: TGTGCCAGCAGCCAAGTTGAGGGATGGGAGACCCAGTACTTC

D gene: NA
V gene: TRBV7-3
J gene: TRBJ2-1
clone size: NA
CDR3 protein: CASSERNGLYNEQFF
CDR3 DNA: TGTGCCAGCAGCGAGAGAAACGGTCTTTACAATGAGCAGTTCTTC

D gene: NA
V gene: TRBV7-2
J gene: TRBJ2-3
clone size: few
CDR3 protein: CASRLASTDTQYF
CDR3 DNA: TGTGCCAGCCGCTTGGCTAGCACAGATACGCAGTATTTT

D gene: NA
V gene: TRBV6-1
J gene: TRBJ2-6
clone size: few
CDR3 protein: CASSEQSLSGANVLTF
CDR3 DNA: TGTGCCAGCAGTGAACAGAGCCTCTCTGGGGCCAACGTCCTGACTTTC

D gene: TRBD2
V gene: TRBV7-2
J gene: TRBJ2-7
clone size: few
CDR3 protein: CASSGGLAGGGYEQYF
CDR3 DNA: TGTGCCAGCAGCGGGGGACTAGCGGGGGGAGGATACGAGCAGTACTTC

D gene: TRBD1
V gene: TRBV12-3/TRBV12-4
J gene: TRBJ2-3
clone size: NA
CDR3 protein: CASSHYRGSADTQYF
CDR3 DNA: TGTGCCAGCAGTCACTACAGGGGATCGGCAGATACGCAGTATTTT

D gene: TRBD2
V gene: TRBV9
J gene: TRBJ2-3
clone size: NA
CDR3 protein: CASSAPGTSGPKQYF
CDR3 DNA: TGTGCCAGCAGCGCTCCCGGGACTAGCGGGCCCAAGCAGTATTTT

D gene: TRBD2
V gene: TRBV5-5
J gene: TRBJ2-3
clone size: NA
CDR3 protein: CASARLAGKDTQYF
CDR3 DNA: TGTGCCAGCGCCCGACTAGCGGGTAAAGATACGCAGTATTTT

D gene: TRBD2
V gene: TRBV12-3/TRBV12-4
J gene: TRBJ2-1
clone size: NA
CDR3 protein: CASRGWTSGGKVVVNEQFF
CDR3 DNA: TGTGCCAGCAGGGGATGGACTAGCGGGGGGAAAGTTGTCGTGAATGAGCAGTTCTTC

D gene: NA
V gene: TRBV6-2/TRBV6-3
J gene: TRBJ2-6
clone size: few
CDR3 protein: CASPCLGSGANVLTF
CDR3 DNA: TGTGCCAGCCCTTGTCTGGGCTCTGGGGCCAACGTCCTGACTTTC

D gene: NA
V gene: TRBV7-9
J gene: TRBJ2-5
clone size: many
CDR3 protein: CASSPRTQYF
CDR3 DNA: TGTGCCAGCAGCCCCAGGACCCAGTACTTC

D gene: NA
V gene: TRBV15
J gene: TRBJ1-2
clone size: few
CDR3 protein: CATSRDSGPYGYTF
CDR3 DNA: TGTGCCACCAGCAGAGATTCAGGACCGTATGGCTACACCTTC

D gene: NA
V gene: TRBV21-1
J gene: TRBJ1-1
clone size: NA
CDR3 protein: CASSKAGFSRFMNTEAFF
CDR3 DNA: TGTGCCAGCAGCAAAGCGGGGTTTTCCAGGTTCATGAACACTGAAGCTTTCTTT

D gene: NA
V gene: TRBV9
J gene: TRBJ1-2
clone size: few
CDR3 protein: CASSVGRNRYGYTF
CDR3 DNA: TGTGCCAGCAGCGTAGGTCGCAACAGATATGGCTACACCTTC

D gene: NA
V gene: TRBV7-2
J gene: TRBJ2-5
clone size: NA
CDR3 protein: CASSLALSVRETQYF
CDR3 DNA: TGTGCCAGCAGCTTAGCGCTATCGGTTAGAGAGACCCAGTACTTC

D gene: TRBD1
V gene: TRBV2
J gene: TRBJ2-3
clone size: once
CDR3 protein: CASNQHGTGEDTQYF
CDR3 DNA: TGTGCCAGCAACCAACACGGGACAGGGGAAGATACGCAGTATTTT

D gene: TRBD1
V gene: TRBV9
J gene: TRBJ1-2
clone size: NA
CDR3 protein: CASSFNPLSPTNRGNYGYTF
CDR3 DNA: TGTGCCAGCAGCTTTAATCCCTTATCGCCTACCAACAGGGGAAACTATGGCTACACCTTC

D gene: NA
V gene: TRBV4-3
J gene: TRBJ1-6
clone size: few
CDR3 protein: CASSQMRQASYNSPLHF
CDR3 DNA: TGCGCCAGCAGCCAAATGAGACAGGCCTCCTATAATTCACCCCTCCACTTT

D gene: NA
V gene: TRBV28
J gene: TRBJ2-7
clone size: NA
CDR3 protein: CASSHNPGTGSYEQYF
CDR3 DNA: TGTGCCAGCAGTCACAATCCCGGGACGGGGTCCTACGAGCAGTACTTC

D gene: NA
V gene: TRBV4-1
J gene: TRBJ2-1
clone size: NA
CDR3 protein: CASSQSPGSYNKQFF
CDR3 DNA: TGCGCCAGCAGCCAGTCGCCAGGGTCGTACAATAAGCAGTTCTTC

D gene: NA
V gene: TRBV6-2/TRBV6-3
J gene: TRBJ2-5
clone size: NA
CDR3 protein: CASSYTTPETQYF
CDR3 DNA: TGTGCCAGCAGTTACACTACCCCGGAGACCCAGTACTTC

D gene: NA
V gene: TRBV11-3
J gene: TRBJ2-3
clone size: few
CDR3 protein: CASSLDEGSDTQYF
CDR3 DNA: TGTGCCAGCAGCTTAGACGAGGGTAGCGATACGCAGTATTTT

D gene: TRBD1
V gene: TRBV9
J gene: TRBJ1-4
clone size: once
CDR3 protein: CASSAATGLNEKLFF
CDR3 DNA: TGTGCCAGCAGCGCTGCGACAGGGCTCAACGAAAAACTGTTTTTT

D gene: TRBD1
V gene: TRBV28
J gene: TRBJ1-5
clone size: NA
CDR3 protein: CASSLLGQGSNQPQHF
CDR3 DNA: TGTGCCAGCAGTTTATTGGGACAGGGAAGCAATCAGCCCCAGCATTTT

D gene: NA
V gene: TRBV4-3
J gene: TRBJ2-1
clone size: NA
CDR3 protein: CASSRDFLEQFF
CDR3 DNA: TGCGCCAGCAGCCGGGACTTCTTAGAGCAGTTCTTC

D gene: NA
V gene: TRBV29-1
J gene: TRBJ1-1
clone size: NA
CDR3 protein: CSVWAGKVGTEAFF
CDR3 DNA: TGCAGCGTTTGGGCAGGGAAGGTTGGCACTGAAGCTTTCTTT

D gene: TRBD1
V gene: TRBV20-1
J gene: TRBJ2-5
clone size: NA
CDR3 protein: CSARHRGPETQYF
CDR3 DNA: TGCAGTGCTAGACACAGGGGGCCGGAGACCCAGTACTTC

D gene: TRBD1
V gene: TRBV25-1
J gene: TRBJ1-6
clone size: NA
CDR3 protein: CASSRDSFSPLHF
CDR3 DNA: TGTGCCAGCAGTCGGGACAGCTTTTCACCCCTCCACTTT

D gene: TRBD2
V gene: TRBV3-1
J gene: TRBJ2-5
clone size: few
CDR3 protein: CASSQDAGGQYF
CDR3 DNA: TGTGCCAGCAGCCAAGATGCGGGGGGTCAGTACTTC

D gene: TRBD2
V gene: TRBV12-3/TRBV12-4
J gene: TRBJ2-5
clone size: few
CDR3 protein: CASRLGTSGGMGETQYF
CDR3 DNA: TGTGCCAGCAGATTAGGGACTAGCGGGGGAATGGGAGAGACCCAGTACTTC